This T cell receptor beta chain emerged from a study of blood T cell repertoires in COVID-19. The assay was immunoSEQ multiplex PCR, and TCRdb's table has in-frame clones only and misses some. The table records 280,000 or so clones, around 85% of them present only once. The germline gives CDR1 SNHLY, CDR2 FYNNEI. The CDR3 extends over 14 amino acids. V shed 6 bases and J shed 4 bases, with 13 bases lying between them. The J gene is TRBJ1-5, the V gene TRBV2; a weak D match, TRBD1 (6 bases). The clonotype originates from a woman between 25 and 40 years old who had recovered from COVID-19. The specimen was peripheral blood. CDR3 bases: TGTGCCAGCAGCCAAGCAGGGGCGAATCAGCCCCAGCATTTT. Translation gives CASSQAGANQPQHF.